This T cell receptor beta chain was sequenced for a study of cytomegalovirus exposure and HLA in healthy donors. Use of 60 Vbeta and 13 Jbeta primers characterized the PCR. Profiled with immunoSEQ multiplex PCR; TCRdb holds only in-frame clones, not every one. The table lists roughly 200,000 clones, 86% of them singletons, with roughly 0.34% in the top ten. Findings and caveats of the study: For most TCR sequences rarity was the rule, although some public TCRs occurred in many donors.

On this clone itself: What it binds is not known.

Germline CDR1 SEHNR, CDR2 FQNEAQ (reference sequence). There are 17 residues in the CDR3. J lost 0 bases, V lost 5 bases, and 6 bases had no gene match. The gene calls are TRBV7-9 and TRBJ2-7, with 14 bases aligning to TRBD2. The sequence was obtained from a young woman in good health and CMV-seronegative. Sequencing was carried out using PBMCs. The CDR3 spells CASSPGLAGVLSYEQYF. The CDR3 nucleotides are TGTGCCAGCAGCCCGGGACTAGCGGGAGTTCTCTCCTACGAGCAGTACTTC.